Shown below are 14 T cell receptor beta chains from a single sample sequenced in a study of cytomegalovirus exposure and HLA in healthy donors. PCR employed 60 Vbeta and 13 Jbeta primers. Here immunoSEQ multiplex PCR was the method, and the copy in TCRdb shows in-frame clones only, minus some. The sample consists of 140,000 or so clones, less than 90% of them appearing once. The specimen sequenced was PBMCs. These receptors all come from a boy aged 2-15 years in good health and CMV-seronegative.

On this clone: Compared with germline, one end of the junction differs, possibly owing to a read error. This sequence joins TRBV7-9 and TRBJ1-1; perhaps TRBD1 as D (5 bases). Per the germline V gene, CDR1 is SEHNR and CDR2 is FQNEAQ (reference sequence). The CDR3 covers 12 residues. The DNA of the CDR3 is TGTTCCAGCAGCTTAGGGCCAGGGTTAGCTTTCTTT. Amino acids: CSSSLGPGLAFF.

The chain couples TRBV9 to TRBJ1-1, with D possibly TRBD1 on 5 matching bases. The germline V gene has CDR1 SGDLS and CDR2 YYNGEE. The V end lost 0 bases, the J end lost 1 base, and 13 bases lay between the germline ends. The CDR3 totals 16 residues. The CDR3 is CASSVASGGANTEAFF. CDR3 coding DNA: TGTGCCAGCAGCGTAGCGTCGGGAGGGGCGAACACTGAAGCTTTCTTT.

The J gene is TRBJ1-2, the V gene TRBV7-9, with D unclear. Germline V CDR1 and CDR2: SEHNR, FQNEAQ (reference sequence). Trimming removed 2 bases at V and 3 bases at J, with 7 bases between. CDR3 length equals 13 residues. CDR3 amino acids: CASSLTEYYGYTF. In nucleotides, the CDR3 is TGTGCCAGCAGCTTAACCGAGTACTATGGCTACACCTTC.

The chain links TRBV2 to TRBJ2-5; 7 bases match TRBD1. V dropped 1 base and J dropped 3; count of bases not matched to a gene: 5. Germline V gene lookup returns CDR1 SNHLY and CDR2 FYNNEI. There are 15 residues in the CDR3. CDR3 coding DNA: TGTGCCAGCAGTGAAGGTTTGGACAGGAAAGAGACCCAGTACTTC. Its translation is CASSEGLDRKETQYF.

This sequence joins TRBV27 and TRBJ2-3; 10 bases agree with TRBD2. Germline trimming cut 7 bases from V and 2 bases from J; bases unmatched to any gene: 9. CDR1 MNHEY and CDR2 SMNVEV come from the germline V gene (reference sequence). The CDR3 spans 16 residues. The DNA for the CDR3 is TGTGCCAGCACCCGGAGGACTAGCGGCTACACAGATACGCAGTATTTT. It encodes CASTRRTSGYTDTQYF.

This clone came up once. The chain has TRBV6-4 and TRBJ2-3; the match to TRBD2 covers 8 bases. CDR1 is MRHNA and CDR2 is SNTAGT in the germline V gene. Trimming removed 8 bases from V and 2 bases from J; junction bases left unmatched: 24. The CDR3 sequence is 20 residues long. The CDR3 is CASSKSHTGTSGAFTDTQYF. The CDR3 coding sequence is TGTGCCAGCTCCAAGTCCCATACCGGGACTAGTGGTGCGTTCACAGATACGCAGTATTTT.

There are a few counts of this clone. The V call is TRBV14, the J call TRBJ2-1; 10 bases agree with TRBD1. The CDR3 length is 13 residues. J was trimmed by 6 bases and V by 4 bases; bases with no gene match: 0. Germline loops: CDR1 SGHDN, CDR2 FVKESK. The CDR3 is CASSRDRGNEQFF. The DNA of the CDR3 is TGTGCCAGCAGCCGGGACAGGGGCAATGAGCAGTTCTTC.

J is TRBJ2-5 and V is TRBV5-6, with unresolved D. The V end lost 5 bases, the J end lost 1 base, and 9 bases lay between the germline ends. The CDR3 loop spans 13 amino acids. CDR1 is SGHDT, CDR2 YYEEEE, per germline. CDR3 sequence reads: CASSPGFQETQYF. CDR3 sequence (DNA): TGTGCCAGCAGTCCAGGTTTCCAAGAGACCCAGTACTTC.

The chain uses TRBV9 and TRBJ2-1; 10 bases fit TRBD2. Germline V gives CDR1 SGDLS, CDR2 YYNGEE. J gave up 6 bases and V 2 bases, and 14 bases lay outside the gene matches. This CDR3 spans 18 amino acids. For the CDR3, the DNA is TGTGCCAGCAGCGTCCTTCCTTTAACTAGCGGGAACTCCAATGAGCAGTTCTTC. Its translation: CASSVLPLTSGNSNEQFF.

V and J are TRBV28 and TRBJ1-4; maybe TRBD1 (6 bases). CDR1 MDHEN and CDR2 SYDVKM come from the germline V gene. The CDR3 runs to 16 residues. Deletions cut 3 bases from V and 0 bases from J, with 11 bases between. The CDR3 here is CASSFAGAATNEKLFF. CDR3 sequence (DNA): TGTGCCAGCAGTTTTGCAGGGGCAGCAACTAATGAAAAACTGTTTTTT.

CDR3 amino acids: CASSAQRTSGGGTQYF. In nucleotides, the CDR3 is TGTGCCAGCAGCGCTCAAAGGACTAGCGGAGGGGGGACCCAGTACTTC. The V call is TRBV11-3, the J call TRBJ2-5, with 10 bases identical to TRBD2. In germline, CDR1 is SGHNT, CDR2 YENEEA. Losses at the gene ends were 5 bases for V and 7 bases for J; bases not matched to a gene: 13. The CDR3 has 16 amino acids.

This clone has a single count. The genes are TRBV5-4 and TRBJ1-2; D unclear. Germline CDR1 is SGHNT and CDR2 is YYREEE (reference sequence). Trimming removed 1 base from V and 4 bases from J, with 11 bases in between. CDR3 length: 14 amino acids. CDR3 nucleotide sequence: TGTGCCAGCAGCTTGACGGGTGGAGGCTATGGCTACACCTTC. This translates into CASSLTGGGYGYTF.

This chain uses TRBV11-2 with TRBJ2-7; 12 nucleotides align to TRBD1. CDR3 size: 14 residues. Losses at the gene ends were 6 bases for V and 6 bases for J; bases not matched to a gene: 6. Per the germline V gene, CDR1 is SGHAT and CDR2 is FQNNGV. In DNA form, the CDR3 reads TGTGCCAGCAGTTCCGGGACAGGGGGCTTCGAGCAGTACTTC. Its translation: CASSSGTGGFEQYF.

The chain uses TRBV7-3 and TRBJ2-2; 7 positions match TRBD1. V lost 4 bases to trimming and J lost 4 bases; unmatched junction nucleotides: 3. Looked up from germline, CDR1 is SGHTA and CDR2 is FQGTGA. This CDR3 region has 14 residues. CDR3 nucleotides: TGTGCCAGCAGCTCCTACAGGGGCACCGGGGAGCTGTTTTTT. This gives the protein CASSSYRGTGELFF.